A single sample gave rise to the 21 T cell receptor beta chains below, sequenced in a study of chemoradiotherapy in HPV16-positive cancers. The data were produced by immunoSEQ multiplex PCR, yet TCRdb's version contains in-frame clones alone and is incomplete. The sample has roughly 40,000 clones, roughly three quarters seen once. Source: blood, taken from a patient who underwent chemoradiotherapy. The receptor source for this set is a human donor with HPV-associated anogenital cancer.

In nucleotides, the CDR3 is TGTGCCAGTAGGGGCGTTCTGTTGGGAAGCACCCAGTACTTC. It specifies CASRGVLLGSTQYF. This rearrangement joins TRBV19 to TRBJ2-5; D ambiguous. Trimming took off 6 bases at V and 8 bases at J, with 19 bases between the two ends. CDR3 size: 14 residues. CDR1 LNHDA and CDR2 SQIVND come from the germline V gene (reference sequence).

The CDR3 here is CSTSDRGGTDTQYF. The CDR3 DNA is TGCAGCACCTCGGACAGGGGGGGTACAGATACGCAGTATTTT. The genes are TRBV29-1 and TRBJ2-3, with TRBD1 identical over 10 bases. Germline V CDR1 and CDR2: SQVTM, ANQGSEA. This CDR3 has 14 residues. With 8 bases clipped from V and 3 bases from J, the junction kept 8 bases outside the gene matches.

This rearrangement joins TRBV5-1 to TRBJ1-1, with D possibly matching TRBD1 (5 bases). Germline values: CDR1 SGHRS, CDR2 YFSETQ. The length of the CDR3 is 14 residues. Trimming pared 0 bases from V and 5 bases from J, leaving 11 bases between. For the CDR3, the DNA is TGCGCCAGCAGCTTGGGAGGGGCGAGTACTGAAGCTTTCTTT. It codes for CASSLGGASTEAFF.

The genes are TRBV4-1 and TRBJ1-4; D not resolved. V was pared by 1 base and J by 10 bases, with 19 bases between. Germline values: CDR1 MGHRA, CDR2 YSYEKL. The CDR3 sequence is 16 residues long. CDR3 sequence: CASSQAVEGTPRKLFF. The CDR3 DNA is TGCGCCAGCAGCCAAGCGGTGGAGGGTACTCCTAGAAAACTGTTTTTT.

The chain recombines TRBV9 with TRBJ2-6, with a weak D call TRBD1 (5 bases). CDR3 size: 17 residues. V lost 2 bases and J 0 bases, leaving 12 bases between the germline ends. Per the germline V gene, CDR1 is SGDLS and CDR2 is YYNGEE. The CDR3: CASSVLEGASGANVLTF. In nucleotides, the CDR3 is TGTGCCAGCAGCGTCCTTGAAGGGGCCTCTGGGGCCAACGTCCTGACTTTC.

V gene TRBV29-1 combines with J gene TRBJ2-1; 8 bases map to TRBD2. The trim removed 7 bases at V and 2 bases at J, leaving 4 bases unmatched. The CDR3 sequence is 13 residues long. Germline assignment: CDR1 SQVTM and CDR2 ANQGSEA. The CDR3 region has the DNA TGCAGCGCTCCGCGGGGGGCCTACAATGAGCAGTTCTTC. Translating it yields CSAPRGAYNEQFF.

The chain is built from TRBV7-2 and TRBJ2-1, with 15 bases lining up with TRBD2. J was trimmed by 8 bases and V by 3 bases; bases with no gene match: 2. The CDR3 has 15 residues. Germline V gene lookup returns CDR1 SGHTA and CDR2 FQGNSA. CDR3 protein: CASSLGLAGGYEQFF. In DNA form, the CDR3 reads TGTGCCAGCAGCTTGGGACTAGCGGGGGGCTATGAGCAGTTCTTC.

This clone was counted a single time. The chain carries TRBV19 and TRBJ2-7, with TRBD1 as a possible D gene (5 bases). Trimming removed 1 base at V and 1 base at J, with 8 bases between. CDR3 size: 14 residues. Germline assignment: CDR1 LNHDA and CDR2 SQIVND (reference sequence). CDR3 sequence reads: CASSIGQQSYEQYF. Written as DNA, the CDR3 is TGTGCCAGTAGTATAGGACAGCAGTCCTACGAGCAGTACTTC.

The rearrangement links TRBV9 to TRBJ1-2, with D possibly being TRBD1 (6 bases). The CDR3 is made up of 18 amino acids. Trimming stripped 3 bases from V and 4 bases from J, with 25 bases between. Per germline, CDR1 SGDLS and CDR2 YYNGEE. CDR3 sequence (DNA): TGTGCCAGCAGCGCCGACCCACAGGGCACTGGCCTAGGCTATGGCTACACCTTC. It encodes CASSADPQGTGLGYGYTF.

This clone has only a few counts. The rearrangement uses TRBV5-5 and TRBJ1-5; possibly TRBD1 for D (6 bases). CDR1 is SGHKS and CDR2 is YYEKEE in the germline V gene (reference sequence). The V end was cut by 2 bases, the J end by 0 bases, with 9 bases between. The CDR3 has 15 amino acids. In DNA form, the CDR3 reads TGTGCCAGCAGCTTAACAGGGAATAGCAATCAGCCCCAGCATTTT. Translating it yields CASSLTGNSNQPQHF.

The chain links TRBV9 to TRBJ2-7; D could derive from TRBD1 or TRBD2 (5 bases each). Germline V gene data show CDR1 as SGDLS and CDR2 as YYNGEE. Trimming stripped 4 bases from V and 0 bases from J, with 14 bases between. The CDR3 runs 15 residues. CDR3 sequence (DNA): TGTGCCAGCAGCCCAGGGACGGCGCTCTCCTACGAGCAGTACTTC. Amino acid sequence: CASSPGTALSYEQYF.

The V call is TRBV5-1, the J call TRBJ1-2; no definite D call. The germline gives CDR1 SGHRS, CDR2 YFSETQ. The CDR3 spans 15 residues. Trimming cost V 0 bases and J 4 bases, with 13 bases left between them. The CDR3 reads CASSLVEKSPYGYTF. CDR3 sequence (DNA): TGCGCCAGCAGCTTGGTTGAGAAGAGCCCCTATGGCTACACCTTC.

This rearrangement joins TRBV7-2 to TRBJ2-3, with a tentative D call TRBD2 (5 bases). Germline V lookup: CDR1 SGHTA, CDR2 FQGNSA. This CDR3 has 12 residues. The V end was cut by 5 bases, the J end by 6 bases, with 9 bases between. In DNA form, the CDR3 reads TGTGCCAGCAGCCCGGGGTCCGATACGCAGTATTTT. As protein: CASSPGSDTQYF.

The chain uses TRBV6-6 and TRBJ2-2, with TRBD2 matching 7 bases. Germline values: CDR1 MNHNY, CDR2 SVGAGI (reference sequence). This CDR3 contains 14 residues. J lost 7 bases, V lost 6 bases, and 8 bases had no gene match. The CDR3 sequence is CASSLEAGNGELFF. The CDR3, as DNA: TGTGCCAGCAGCCTGGAAGCGGGGAACGGGGAGCTGTTTTTT.

The chain carries TRBV6-1 and TRBJ1-2; D possibly corresponds to TRBD1 (5 bases). The germline V gene encodes CDR1 MNHNS and CDR2 SASEGT. The CDR3 is 12 amino acids. V lost 4 bases and J lost 8, with 11 bases in between. CDR3 residues: CASSVGGFGYTF. CDR3 DNA: TGTGCCAGCAGTGTCGGGGGGTTCGGCTACACCTTC.

The count of this clone is one. This chain joins TRBV4-1 and TRBJ2-1; D may be TRBD1 (6 bases). Germline values: CDR1 MGHRA, CDR2 YSYEKL. CDR3 size: 11 residues. The ends were cut back, 6 bases at V and 8 bases at J, with 8 bases in the middle. CDR3 sequence (DNA): TGCGCCAGCAGTTACAGGGATGAGCAGTTCTTC. The encoded protein is CASSYRDEQFF.

The J gene is TRBJ1-1, the V gene TRBV10-1; D is possibly TRBD1 (5 bases). With 2 bases removed from V and 4 bases from J, the gap between germline ends came to 14 bases. Germline CDR1 is WNHNN and CDR2 is SYGVQD (reference sequence). CDR3 length: 15 amino acids. The CDR3 sequence: CASSERASGRTEAFF. The CDR3 nucleotides read TGCGCCAGCAGTGAGCGGGCCTCGGGGCGCACTGAAGCTTTCTTT.

This clone was picked up a small number of times. This chain connects TRBV5-1 to TRBJ1-4; D is uncertain. In germline, CDR1 is SGHRS, CDR2 YFSETQ. This CDR3 contains 14 residues. The V end lost 0 bases, the J end lost 7 bases, and 10 bases lay between the germline ends. The CDR3 is CASSLGGATEKLFF. DNA of the CDR3: TGCGCCAGCAGCTTGGGGGGTGCCACTGAAAAACTGTTTTTT.

The chain employs TRBV13 and TRBJ1-5; D possibly corresponds to TRBD1 (5 bases). Trimming removed 0 bases at V and 4 bases at J, with 13 bases between. Germline CDR1 and CDR2: PRHDT and FYEKMQ (reference sequence). This CDR3 is built from 16 residues. The DNA of the CDR3 is TGTGCCAGCAGCTTAGGCGTCGGGGGTTTGAATCAGCCCCAGCATTTT. Protein product: CASSLGVGGLNQPQHF.

The chain employs TRBV28 and TRBJ1-5, with D possibly TRBD1 on 6 matching bases. Trimming left V 8 bases short and J 7 bases short, with 15 bases between. CDR3 length: 13 amino acids. The V gene's germline CDR1 is MDHEN and CDR2 SYDVKM. For the CDR3, the DNA is TGTGCCAGCTCGGACAGCGGACGCCAGCCCCAGCATTTT. Translated, it gives CASSDSGRQPQHF. The full variable domain, with the rest looked up from reference TRBV28 and TRBJ1-5, is DVKVTQSSRYLVKRTGEKVFLECVQDMDHENMFWYRQDPGLGLRLIYFSYDVKMKEKGDIPEGYSVSREKKERFSLILESASTNQTSMYLCASSDSGRQPQHFGDGTRLSIL.

V and J are TRBV7-2 and TRBJ1-1; no clear D gene. V was trimmed by 3 bases and J by 6 bases, leaving 8 bases between them. The germline V gene encodes CDR1 SGHTA and CDR2 FQGNSA. This CDR3 is built from 12 residues. CDR3 sequence reads: CASSLSRAEAFF. In nucleotides, the CDR3 is TGTGCCAGCAGCTTGAGTCGGGCTGAAGCTTTCTTT.